This TCR beta chain comes out of a study of blood T cell repertoires in COVID-19. On the study more broadly: PBMCs, B-cell-depleted T cells, or T cells provided the cDNA or gDNA that made up the material.

In the authors' workflow: Cell counts per sample came from amplifying reference gene primers. Assay used: immunoSEQ multiplex PCR; TCRdb lists only in-frame clones, some missing. That table is the source of V, J and clone size, and D and trimming were worked out from the DNA. The sample has about 110,000 clones; 85% to 90% are singletons. This TCR was recovered from a woman aged 45-60 years with acute or convalescent COVID-19. Specimen: peripheral blood.

The DNA of the CDR3 is TGTGCCAGCAGCACCACCAGGGGCTATGGCTACACCTTC. This translates into CASSTTRGYGYTF. The chain has TRBV28 and TRBJ1-2, with D maybe TRBD1 (6 bases). The length of the CDR3 is 13 residues. Germline CDR1 reads MDHEN; CDR2 reads SYDVKM. Trimming shortened V by 6 bases and J by 4 bases, and 12 bases separated the two germline ends.